The 30 T cell receptor beta chains listed next were all sequenced from one sample in a study of shared clonotypes between healthy human individuals. Sequencing used immunoSEQ multiplex PCR; TCRdb keeps in-frame clones, though not all of them. The sample holds approximately 510,000 clones, about four fifths seen once. The specimen sequenced was PBMCs. These receptors came from a woman aged 40 to 55 in good health. Some clones in this sample may be carry-over from other donors' samples.

The chain recombines TRBV19 with TRBJ2-3, with 13 bases identical to TRBD2. Germline CDR1 reads LNHDA; CDR2 reads SQIVND (reference sequence). The V and J ends lost 5 bases and 3 bases, in that order; junction bases with no gene match: 5. CDR3 length: 16 amino acids. The CDR3, as DNA: TGTGCCAGTAGTTTGGGACTAGCGGGATCAACAGATACGCAGTATTTT. It yields the protein CASSLGLAGSTDTQYF. The variable domain in full, with the rest retrieved from reference TRBV19 and TRBJ2-3, is DGGITQSPKYLFRKEGQNVTLSCEQNLNHDAMYWYRQDPGQGLRLIYYSQIVNDFQKGDIAEGYSVSREKKESFPLTVTSAQKNPTAFYLCASSLGLAGSTDTQYFGPGTRLTVL.

This chain joins TRBV5-1 and TRBJ1-1, with TRBD1 matching over 11 bases. Germline CDR1 is SGHRS and CDR2 is YFSETQ. The V segment lost 0 bases and the J segment 4 bases; nucleotides outside the gene matches: 2. The CDR3 is made up of 15 amino acids. As DNA, the CDR3 is TGCGCCAGCAGCTTGGCCGGACAGGGGGCCACTGAAGCTTTCTTT. Residues: CASSLAGQGATEAFF. Full variable domain (rest looked up from reference TRBV5-1 and TRBJ1-1): KAGVTQTPRYLIKTRGQQVTLSCSPISGHRSVSWYQQTPGQGLQFLFEYFSETQRNKGNFPGRFSGRQFSNSRSEMNVSTLELGDSALYLCASSLAGQGATEAFFGQGTRLTVV.

V gene TRBV7-2 combines with J gene TRBJ2-7, with 8 bases matching TRBD2. The J segment lost 6 bases and the V segment lost 3 bases, leaving 4 bases of the junction unmatched. CDR1 and CDR2 from the germline V gene are SGHTA and FQGNSA. This CDR3 contains 13 residues. The CDR3 DNA reads as TGTGCCAGCAGCTTGGAGCGGGAGTCCGAGCAGTACTTC. The encoded protein is CASSLERESEQYF.

This clone came up once. This chain's CDR3 is CASSLTGGRSYNEQFF. The CDR3 coding sequence is TGTGCCAGCAGCTTAACAGGGGGACGGTCCTACAATGAGCAGTTCTTC. The rearrangement uses TRBV7-3 and TRBJ2-1; D is possibly TRBD1 (6 bases). The CDR3 contains 16 residues. Germline CDR1 and CDR2: SGHTA and FQGTGA. V was trimmed by 0 bases and J by 1 base, leaving 10 bases between them.

This clone was recorded once. The rearrangement uses TRBV6-5 and TRBJ1-5, with D possibly TRBD1 on 5 matching bases. Germline CDR1 MNHEY, CDR2 SVGAGI. The CDR3 contains 15 residues. V lost 2 bases, J lost 2 bases, and 10 bases lay in between. The CDR3 DNA follows: TGTGCCAGCAGTTACACGGGGGTCGGCAATCAGCCCCAGCATTTT. This codes for CASSYTGVGNQPQHF.

V and J are TRBV7-8 and TRBJ1-5; possible D gene TRBD1, 5 bases. Trimming left V 11 bases short and J 3 bases short, with 14 bases between. The V gene's germline CDR1 is SGHVS and CDR2 FQNEAQ. This CDR3 region has 13 residues. DNA for the CDR3: TGTGCCCCACTAGACAGCCACAATCAGCCCCAGCATTTT. Its translation: CAPLDSHNQPQHF.

This clone was counted a few times. This chain uses TRBV6-1 with TRBJ2-5; 7 nucleotides line up with TRBD1. V was clipped by 6 bases and J by 2 bases; unmatched bases: 9. This CDR3 region has 15 residues. Germline V CDR1 and CDR2: MNHNS, SASEGT. DNA for the CDR3: TGTGCCAGCAGCCATCCCGGGACAGATCAAGAGACCCAGTACTTC. It translates to CASSHPGTDQETQYF.

V usage is TRBV11-2 and J usage is TRBJ2-7, with D perhaps given as TRBD1 or TRBD2 (5 bases each). Germline-derived CDR1 and CDR2 are SGHAT and FQNNGV. CDR3 length: 19 amino acids. V dropped 0 bases and J dropped 0 bases, with 21 bases sitting between them. CDR3 amino acids: CASSLDGAGSGGHSYEQYF. The CDR3 region has the DNA TGTGCCAGCAGCTTAGATGGGGCCGGTTCGGGCGGGCACTCCTACGAGCAGTACTTC.

CDR3 bases: TGCAGCGTTGAACGACAGGGGGTTGGCTATGGCTACACCTTC. Translated, it gives CSVERQGVGYGYTF. The V gene is TRBV29-1, the J gene TRBJ1-2, with 9 bases matching TRBD1. In germline, CDR1 is SQVTM, CDR2 ANQGSEA. CDR3 length: 14 residues. V gave up 2 bases and J gave up 4 bases; unmatched junction bases: 5.

This clone has just a few counts. The chain links TRBV11-2 to TRBJ2-3; D is uncertain. V was pared by 1 base and J by 2 bases, with 7 bases between. CDR3 length: 14 residues. The germline V gene has CDR1 SGHAT and CDR2 FQNNGV. Written as DNA, the CDR3 is TGTGCCAGCAGCTTAGCCGTCTTCACAGATACGCAGTATTTT. Translating gives CASSLAVFTDTQYF.

The V and J genes are TRBV5-1 and TRBJ2-2; D is ambiguous. V lost 2 bases, J lost 0 bases, and 8 bases lay in between. CDR3 size: 15 residues. The germline gives CDR1 SGHRS, CDR2 YFSETQ. The CDR3 sequence is CASSFVGANTGELFF. In DNA form, the CDR3 reads TGCGCCAGCAGCTTTGTTGGTGCGAACACCGGGGAGCTGTTTTTT.

The chain employs TRBV7-8 and TRBJ1-2; D unresolved. The CDR3 is made up of 12 amino acids. Trimming left V 3 bases short and J 5 bases short, with 7 bases between. Germline CDR1 is SGHVS and CDR2 is FQNEAQ. CDR3 in amino acids: CASSLADYGYTF. CDR3 in DNA: TGTGCCAGCAGCTTGGCAGATTATGGCTACACCTTC.

This chain uses TRBV5-6 with TRBJ1-2, with a tentative D call TRBD1 (5 bases). The V gene's germline CDR1 is SGHDT and CDR2 YYEEEE. V lost 0 bases, J lost 6 bases, and 12 bases lay in between. CDR3 length: 14 amino acids. The CDR3 DNA reads as TGTGCCAGCAGCTTGGAACAGACGGGGCATGGCTACACCTTC. Translation gives CASSLEQTGHGYTF.

The rearrangement joins TRBV28 to TRBJ2-5, with TRBD2 identical over 7 bases. Matching the DNA end better, TRBJ2-7 makes the J call doubtful. The CDR3 contains 14 residues. Germline assignment: CDR1 MDHEN and CDR2 SYDVKM. CDR3 nucleotides: TGTGCCAGCAGTTTCCTAGCGGCAACCTACGAGCAGTACTTC. Amino acids: CASSFLAATYEQYF.

This clone was seen only a few times. The chain combines TRBV5-1 with TRBJ2-1; D call uncertain. Deletions cut 0 bases from V and 6 bases from J, with 10 bases between. The CDR3 spans 14 residues. Germline V gives CDR1 SGHRS, CDR2 YFSETQ. The CDR3, as DNA: TGCGCCAGCAGCTTGGCGGACCTGGTCAATGAGCAGTTCTTC. Its protein product is CASSLADLVNEQFF.

The rearrangement links TRBV7-9 to TRBJ2-3, with a possible D match to TRBD1 (5 bases). Trimming stripped 5 bases from V and 2 bases from J, with 17 bases between. CDR1 and CDR2 from the germline V gene are SEHNR and FQNEAQ (reference sequence). The CDR3 sequence is 16 residues long. The CDR3 is CASSQRARADTDTQYF. The CDR3 DNA reads as TGTGCCAGCAGCCAAAGGGCCAGGGCAGACACAGATACGCAGTATTTT. Full variable domain (missing parts from reference TRBV7-9 and TRBJ2-3): DTGVSQNPRHKITKRGQNVTFRCDPISEHNRLYWYRQTLGQGPEFLTYFQNEAQLEKSRLLSDRFSAERPKGSFSTLEIQRTEQGDSAMYLCASSQRARADTDTQYFGPGTRLTVL.

The rearrangement joins TRBV2 to TRBJ2-1; no reliable D call. V was trimmed by 8 bases and J by 4 bases, leaving 9 bases between them. Germline loops: CDR1 SNHLY, CDR2 FYNNEI. This CDR3 is built from 12 residues. The DNA of the CDR3 is TGTGCCAGCCAAGGTGGATACAATGAGCAGTTCTTC. Translated, it gives CASQGGYNEQFF.

The chain uses TRBV6-1 and TRBJ2-7; D ambiguous. V was pared by 5 bases and J by 1 base, with 9 bases between. Germline V lookup: CDR1 MNHNS, CDR2 SASEGT. This CDR3 comprises 13 residues. The CDR3 sequence: CASSIDRSYEQYF. CDR3 coding DNA: TGTGCCAGCAGTATCGACCGGTCCTACGAGCAGTACTTC.

The table lists this clone with a count of one. CDR3: CASSFKHRGSTIYF. In DNA form, the CDR3 reads TGTGCCAGCAGTTTCAAGCACCGGGGTAGCACCATATATTTT. This chain links TRBV28 with TRBJ1-3; no definite D call. CDR1 and CDR2 (germline): MDHEN, SYDVKM. The CDR3 runs to 14 residues. Between the trimmed V and J ends, which lost 3 bases and 9 bases, there was a span of 15 bases.

The chain links TRBV5-5 to TRBJ1-5, with D maybe TRBD1 (5 bases). Germline CDR1 reads SGHKS; CDR2 reads YYEKEE (reference sequence). V shed 0 bases and J shed 0 bases, with 10 bases lying between them. The CDR3 extends over 16 amino acids. The CDR3, as DNA: TGTGCCAGCAGCTTGGCAGGGAGGGATAGCAATCAGCCCCAGCATTTT. This gives the protein CASSLAGRDSNQPQHF.

This clone showed up just a few times. Other DNA sequences from this sample encode an identical CDR3 as well. V and J are TRBV6-1 and TRBJ2-7, with TRBD2 matching 9 bases. The CDR3 length is 15 residues. Germline CDR1 MNHNS, CDR2 SASEGT. The V segment lost 1 base and the J segment 2 bases; nucleotides outside the gene matches: 3. CDR3 nucleotides: TGTGCCAGCAGTGAAGGGCTAGCGGGGACCTACGAGCAGTACTTC. Residues: CASSEGLAGTYEQYF.

This clone was detected only once. V usage is TRBV27 and J usage is TRBJ2-3; D unresolved. Looked up from germline, CDR1 is MNHEY and CDR2 is SMNVEV (reference sequence). V dropped 1 base and J dropped 2 bases, with 19 bases sitting between them. This CDR3 comprises 18 residues. This CDR3 reads CASSLLGVRTASTDTQYF. CDR3 bases: TGTGCCAGCAGTTTATTAGGTGTACGGACCGCTTCCACAGATACGCAGTATTTT.

The rearrangement uses TRBV9 and TRBJ2-1; D is perhaps TRBD1 (5 bases). Per germline, CDR1 SGDLS and CDR2 YYNGEE. This CDR3 has 16 residues. The V and J ends lost 3 bases and 0 bases respectively, with 13 bases between them. The CDR3 here is CASSATGSLSYNEQFF. The CDR3 DNA reads as TGTGCCAGCAGCGCAACAGGTTCTCTCTCCTACAATGAGCAGTTCTTC.

The chain has TRBV28 and TRBJ2-3, with D tentatively TRBD1 (5 bases). V gave up 10 bases and J gave up 1 base, with 15 bases separating them. The CDR3 spans 14 residues. Germline assignment: CDR1 MDHEN and CDR2 SYDVKM. CDR3 coding DNA: TGTGCCACCACTCATGGGGCCGGCACAGATACGCAGTATTTT. Its protein product is CATTHGAGTDTQYF.

The rearrangement joins TRBV9 to TRBJ1-4; D ambiguous. V was shortened by 6 bases and J by 8 bases, with 20 bases between the two germline ends. There are 15 residues in the CDR3. The germline V gene has CDR1 SGDLS and CDR2 YYNGEE. The CDR3 loop is CASTHSVGEGEKLFF. CDR3 nucleotides: TGTGCCAGCACTCATTCCGTTGGGGAAGGAGAAAAACTGTTTTTT.

As regards this clone: The junction departs from the called germline gene at one end, perhaps through a read error. The rearrangement uses TRBV5-1 and TRBJ2-7; 7 positions agree with TRBD1. Germline V CDR1 and CDR2: SGHRS, YFSETQ. This CDR3 comprises 14 residues. The CDR3 here is CASSLRQGSHEQYF. The CDR3 DNA sequence: TGCGCCAGCAGCTTGAGACAGGGCTCCCACGAGCAGTACTTC.

This chain uses TRBV10-3 with TRBJ1-2; D is unresolved. V lost 7 bases and J 7 bases, leaving 22 bases between the germline ends. The CDR3 length is 15 residues. CDR1 is ENHRY and CDR2 is SYGVKD in the germline V gene. CDR3 nucleotides: TGTGCCATCAATATGAGGACGGGAATGCTGGGTGGCTACACCTTC. Amino acids: CAINMRTGMLGGYTF.

The chain employs TRBV6-1 and TRBJ2-7; tentative D call: TRBD1 (6 bases). The V end was cut by 2 bases, the J end by 2 bases, with 13 bases between. The germline gives CDR1 MNHNS, CDR2 SASEGT. The CDR3 length is 15 residues. DNA for the CDR3: TGTGCCAGCAGTGAATATCAGGACAGCACCTACGAGCAGTACTTC. Translating gives CASSEYQDSTYEQYF.

The CDR3 sequence is CASSQGGVAYTEAFF. The CDR3 region has the DNA TGTGCCAGCAGTCAAGGGGGGGTTGCGTACACTGAAGCTTTCTTT. V is TRBV7-3 and J is TRBJ1-1; D perhaps matches TRBD1 (6 bases). The V gene's germline CDR1 is SGHTA and CDR2 FQGTGA. Trimming took 6 bases from V and 3 from J, leaving 17 bases between them. CDR3 length equals 15 residues.

J is TRBJ1-1 and V is TRBV11-2; D might be TRBD1 (5 bases). CDR1 is SGHAT and CDR2 is FQNNGV in the germline V gene. Trimming removed 2 bases from V and 0 bases from J, with 10 bases in between. There are 15 residues in the CDR3. DNA for the CDR3: TGTGCCAGCAGCTTAAAGTGGGACTTGAACACTGAAGCTTTCTTT. Translating gives CASSLKWDLNTEAFF.